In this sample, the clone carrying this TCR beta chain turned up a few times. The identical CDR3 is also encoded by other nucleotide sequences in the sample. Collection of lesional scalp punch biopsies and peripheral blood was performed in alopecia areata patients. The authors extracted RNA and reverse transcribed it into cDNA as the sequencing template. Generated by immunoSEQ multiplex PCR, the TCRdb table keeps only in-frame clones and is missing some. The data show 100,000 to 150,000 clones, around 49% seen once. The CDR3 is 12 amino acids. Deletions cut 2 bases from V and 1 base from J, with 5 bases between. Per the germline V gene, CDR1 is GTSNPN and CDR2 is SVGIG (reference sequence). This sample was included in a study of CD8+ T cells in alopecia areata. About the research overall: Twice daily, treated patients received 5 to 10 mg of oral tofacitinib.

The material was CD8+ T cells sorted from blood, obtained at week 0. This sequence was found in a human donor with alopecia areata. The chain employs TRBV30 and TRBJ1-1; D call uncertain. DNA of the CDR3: TGTGCCTGGAGTCTGGGGAACACTGAAGCTTTCTTT. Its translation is CAWSLGNTEAFF.